This TCR beta chain stems from a study of T cell responses to AZD1222 COVID-19 vaccine. Study observations and caveats: Donors in the cohort were predominantly white British and more often female, and clonal diversity was possibly underestimated. Vaccine-related CD4 TCRs covered spike, predominating at 160-218 and 743-854. Reportedly, nearly half of unique spike TCRs recognized epitopes outside B.1.351/B.1.1.7 mutations. At baseline, seropositivity was found in only 5 to 7 AZD1222 recipients.

About this clone itself: What it binds is unknown.

The germline V gene encodes CDR1 MNHNS and CDR2 SASEGT. CDR3 length: 15 residues. Trimming stripped 3 bases from V and 0 bases from J, with 11 bases between. TCRdb's copy holds only in-frame clones and misses some; the assay was immunoSEQ multiplex PCR. The data contain approximately 150,000 clones, about 89% of them singletons. Here the sequenced sample was peripheral blood, taken on day 0 of AZD1222 vaccination. This sequence originates from an adult in good health. This chain links TRBV6-1 with TRBJ1-1; tentative D call: TRBD1 (5 bases). The CDR3 spells CASSDQGILNTEAFF. CDR3 sequence (DNA): TGTGCCAGCAGTGATCAGGGTATCCTGAACACTGAAGCTTTCTTT.